One and the same sample provided the 22 T cell receptor beta chains below, sequenced in a study of cytomegalovirus exposure and HLA in healthy donors. The PCR had 60 Vbeta and 13 Jbeta primers. Sequenced by immunoSEQ multiplex PCR; TCRdb stores in-frame clones only, minus some. Seen here are some 180,000 clones, just over 75% observed once, and the top ten hold more than 3%. What was sequenced was PBMCs. Source of these receptors: a woman aged 55-69 years in good health and CMV-seropositive.

The chain carries TRBV30 and TRBJ2-2; tentatively, D is TRBD2 (6 bases). The V end lost 4 bases, the J end lost 6 bases, and 18 bases lay between the germline ends. This CDR3 spans 15 amino acids. Germline V gene lookup returns CDR1 GTSNPN and CDR2 SVGIG (reference sequence). Written as DNA, the CDR3 is TGTGCCTGGAAGTTCCTGGGCGGGATCGCCGGGGAGCTGTTTTTT. Translating gives CAWKFLGGIAGELFF. The variable domain in full, with the rest retrieved from reference TRBV30 and TRBJ2-2, is SQTIHQWPATLVQPVGSPLSLECTVEGTSNPNLYWYRQAAGRGLQLLFYSVGIGQISSEVPQNLSASRPQDRQFILSSKKLLLSDSGFYLCAWKFLGGIAGELFFGEGSRLTVL.

The chain couples TRBV7-2 to TRBJ2-7, with D perhaps matching TRBD1 (6 bases). The V and J ends lost 3 bases and 0 bases respectively, with 12 bases between them. The CDR3 extends over 15 amino acids. CDR1 SGHTA and CDR2 FQGNSA come from the germline V gene. For the CDR3, the DNA is TGTGCCAGCAGCTTTCAGGGGTCAACCTCCTACGAGCAGTACTTC. This translates into CASSFQGSTSYEQYF.

A single count supports this clone. A read error may account for a junction end that differs from germline. This rearrangement joins TRBV7-7 to TRBJ2-1, with 9 bases that match TRBD2. The germline V gene encodes CDR1 SSHAT and CDR2 FNYEAQ (reference sequence). CDR3 size: 16 residues. CDR3 sequence reads: CASSLEASGTYNEQFF. Written as DNA, the CDR3 is TGTGCTAGCAGCTTAGAGGCTAGCGGGACGTACAATGAGCAGTTCTTC.

The chain uses TRBV11-1 and TRBJ2-3; the match to TRBD2 covers 8 bases. V lost 3 bases to trimming and J lost 2 bases; unmatched junction nucleotides: 4. The CDR3 runs to 15 residues. The germline gives CDR1 SGHAT, CDR2 FQDESV (reference sequence). The CDR3 spells CASSLIAGSTDTQYF. For the CDR3, the DNA is TGTGCCAGCAGCTTGATAGCGGGATCCACAGATACGCAGTATTTT.

This clone was recorded only once. This chain joins TRBV2 and TRBJ1-1, with 7 bases identical to TRBD1. Looked up from germline, CDR1 is SNHLY and CDR2 is FYNNEI. Germline trimming cut 5 bases from V and 1 base from J; bases unmatched to any gene: 7. The CDR3 extends over 15 amino acids. DNA for the CDR3: TGTGCCAGCAGTCCACCGGGACAGAGGAACACTGAAGCTTTCTTT. It codes for CASSPPGQRNTEAFF.

The chain is built from TRBV28 and TRBJ2-2; D ambiguous. CDR3 size: 15 residues. CDR1 is MDHEN, CDR2 SYDVKM, per germline. Trimming left V 8 bases short and J 6 bases short, with 19 bases between. DNA of the CDR3: TGTGCCAGCTGCTCCCGGGTCCCTCTTGCCGGGGAGCTGTTTTTT. This encodes CASCSRVPLAGELFF.

This clone was recorded a few times. The chain joins TRBV6-1 to TRBJ2-1, with TRBD2 identical over 8 bases. V lost 9 bases and J lost 0; bases outside the gene matches: 7. CDR1 MNHNS and CDR2 SASEGT come from the germline V gene. This CDR3 contains 15 residues. DNA of the CDR3: TGTGCCAGTAAGAATCTAGCGGGCTCCTACAATGAGCAGTTCTTC. Translated, it gives CASKNLAGSYNEQFF.

The rearrangement joins TRBV27 to TRBJ2-5; 12 nucleotides match TRBD2. This CDR3 region has 17 residues. Germline trimming cut 6 bases from V and 4 bases from J; bases unmatched to any gene: 12. CDR1 and CDR2 from the germline V gene are MNHEY and SMNVEV (reference sequence). Here the CDR3 reads CASSHRLAGVTGETQYF. For the CDR3, the DNA is TGTGCCAGCAGCCATAGACTAGCGGGAGTTACGGGAGAGACCCAGTACTTC.

V and J are TRBV4-2 and TRBJ2-7; D is unclear. The germline V gene encodes CDR1 LGHNA and CDR2 YNFKEQ. The CDR3 contains 13 residues. Trimming removed 0 bases from V and 4 bases from J, with 7 bases in between. The CDR3 reads CASSQENQYEQYF. For the CDR3, the DNA is TGTGCCAGCAGCCAAGAAAATCAGTACGAGCAGTACTTC.

V and J are TRBV18 and TRBJ2-3, with TRBD2 matching 7 bases. From germline, CDR1 is KGHSH and CDR2 LQKENI. The CDR3 consists of 13 residues. Trimming took 6 bases from V and 4 from J; bases not matched to a gene: 4. CDR3 nucleotides: TGTGCCAGCTCCATTGCGGGGGCAGATACGCAGTATTTT. As protein: CASSIAGADTQYF.

This clone was found once. V usage is TRBV5-4 and J usage is TRBJ2-3; TRBD2 aligns across 11 bases. Germline assignment: CDR1 SGHNT and CDR2 YYREEE (reference sequence). The CDR3 runs to 15 residues. V dropped 4 bases and J dropped 5; count of bases not matched to a gene: 6. The CDR3 bases are TGTGCCAGCAGCAATAGCGGGGGGGCGGAAGATACGCAGTATTTT. Its protein is CASSNSGGAEDTQYF.

This rearrangement joins TRBV11-2 to TRBJ1-4; 7 nucleotides line up with TRBD1. Germline-derived CDR1 and CDR2 are SGHAT and FQNNGV. There are 14 residues in the CDR3. J was trimmed by 7 bases and V by 1 base; bases with no gene match: 3. CDR3 sequence: CASSLGQGGEKLFF. Written as DNA, the CDR3 is TGTGCCAGCAGCTTAGGGCAGGGGGGTGAAAAACTGTTTTTT.

This clone was seen a handful of times. DNA of the CDR3: TGCAGTGCAACCAAACATGACGAGCAGTACTTC. Translation: CSATKHDEQYF. The chain joins TRBV20-1 to TRBJ2-7; D gene uncertain. Germline CDR1 and CDR2: DFQATT and SNEGSKA (reference sequence). The germline V and J ends were trimmed by 6 bases and 5 bases, with 11 bases remaining between them. The CDR3 extends over 11 amino acids.

The rearrangement uses TRBV29-1 and TRBJ2-5; a weak D match, TRBD2 (5 bases). The CDR3 runs to 13 residues. Germline V gene sequence: CDR1 SQVTM, CDR2 ANQGSEA. V lost 6 bases and J 3 bases, leaving 14 bases between the germline ends. CDR3 nucleotides: TGCAGCGTGGCTAGCAGCGGAGAAGAGACCCAGTACTTC. It encodes CSVASSGEETQYF.

This clone has only a few counts. A junction boundary mismatches the germline segment, possibly from a read error. The chain joins TRBV28 to TRBJ2-4; D gene uncertain. Germline V gives CDR1 MDHEN, CDR2 SYDVKM. This CDR3 has 14 amino acids. CDR3 sequence: CASSPRWAKNSQYF. The CDR3 region has the DNA TGTGCCAGCAGCCCCCGGTGGGCCAAAAACAGTCAGTACTTC.

The chain couples TRBV5-1 to TRBJ2-2; 11 bases agree with TRBD2. The CDR3 consists of 14 residues. Losses at the gene ends were 4 bases for V and 6 bases for J; bases not matched to a gene: 2. The V gene's germline CDR1 is SGHRS and CDR2 YFSETQ. CDR3 loop: CASSDSGGAGELFF. CDR3 nucleotide sequence: TGCGCCAGCAGCGATAGCGGGGGGGCCGGGGAGCTGTTTTTT.

This chain connects TRBV5-1 to TRBJ2-3; D may be TRBD1 (6 bases). V was trimmed by 1 base and J by 2 bases, leaving 8 bases between them. Germline assignment: CDR1 SGHRS and CDR2 YFSETQ. The CDR3 is 14 residues long. The CDR3 coding sequence is TGCGCCAGCAGCTTGACAGGGTACACAGATACGCAGTATTTT. This sequence encodes CASSLTGYTDTQYF.

This clone was detected only a few times. This chain joins TRBV6-6 and TRBJ2-2; 8 nucleotides align to TRBD2. CDR3 size: 13 residues. J lost 6 bases, V lost 5 bases, and 2 bases had no gene match. Germline CDR1 is MNHNY and CDR2 is SVGAGI (reference sequence). The CDR3 nucleotides read TGTGCCAGCAGTGTCGGGGGGGCCGGGGAGCTGTTTTTT. This encodes CASSVGGAGELFF.

The gene calls are TRBV7-2 and TRBJ1-4; 12 bases map to TRBD1. The CDR3 extends over 14 amino acids. In germline, CDR1 is SGHTA, CDR2 FQGNSA. V shed 5 bases and J 13 bases; nucleotides not matched to a gene: 8. This CDR3 is CASSAPGQGARLFF. DNA of the CDR3: TGTGCCAGCAGCGCTCCGGGACAGGGGGCTAGACTGTTTTTT.

This clone was detected a few times. The chain employs TRBV10-3 and TRBJ2-2, with TRBD1 as a possible D gene (6 bases). The CDR3 loop spans 15 amino acids. Between the trimmed V and J ends, which lost 4 bases and 6 bases, there was a span of 15 bases. Germline CDR1 is ENHRY and CDR2 is SYGVKD. CDR3 DNA: TGTGCCATCAGTGTGGGGGCTACCACCCCCGGGGAGCTGTTTTTT. Translated: CAISVGATTPGELFF.

The V and J genes are TRBV11-2 and TRBJ2-2; tentative D call: TRBD2 (6 bases). The CDR3 is made up of 17 amino acids. Germline V CDR1 and CDR2: SGHAT, FQNNGV. V was shortened by 1 base and J by 7 bases, with 19 bases between the two germline ends. CDR3 amino acids: CASSLGRVGTQVGELFF. CDR3 in DNA: TGTGCCAGCAGCTTAGGGAGGGTCGGGACTCAGGTCGGGGAGCTGTTTTTT.

This chain joins TRBV28 and TRBJ2-3, with D possibly TRBD1 on 6 matching bases. V was shortened by 11 bases and J by 0 bases, with 12 bases between the two germline ends. The CDR3 totals 13 residues. CDR1 is MDHEN and CDR2 is SYDVKM in the germline V gene. The CDR3 loop is CAGGTTSTDTQYF. The CDR3 nucleotides are TGTGCCGGGGGCACAACTAGCACAGATACGCAGTATTTT. Full variable domain (rest looked up from reference TRBV28 and TRBJ2-3): DVKVTQSSRYLVKRTGEKVFLECVQDMDHENMFWYRQDPGLGLRLIYFSYDVKMKEKGDIPEGYSVSREKKERFSLILESASTNQTSMYLCAGGTTSTDTQYFGPGTRLTVL.